This T cell receptor (beta chain) appears in the sequencing data of a study of cytomegalovirus exposure and HLA in healthy donors. Notes on the study in general: Among CMV-associated TCR beta chains, most appeared HLA-restricted in a later analysis.

Of note for this clone: Its target is unknown.

Germline CDR1 is SGHNT and CDR2 is YYREEE (reference sequence). The trim removed 3 bases at V and 6 bases at J, leaving 6 bases unmatched. The CDR3 runs 14 residues. The PCR had 60 Vbeta and 13 Jbeta primers. Sequencing was performed with immunoSEQ multiplex PCR; in TCRdb, only in-frame clones are kept and a portion is missing. The profile shows roughly 200,000 clones, around 89% of them singletons. V and J are TRBV5-4 and TRBJ1-1, with TRBD1 matching over 9 bases. Source material: PBMCs. The receptor was derived from a woman younger than 30 in good health and CMV-seronegative. CDR3 sequence reads: CASSSRDRVAEAFF. The CDR3 coding sequence is TGTGCCAGCAGCTCGCGGGACAGGGTAGCTGAAGCTTTCTTT.